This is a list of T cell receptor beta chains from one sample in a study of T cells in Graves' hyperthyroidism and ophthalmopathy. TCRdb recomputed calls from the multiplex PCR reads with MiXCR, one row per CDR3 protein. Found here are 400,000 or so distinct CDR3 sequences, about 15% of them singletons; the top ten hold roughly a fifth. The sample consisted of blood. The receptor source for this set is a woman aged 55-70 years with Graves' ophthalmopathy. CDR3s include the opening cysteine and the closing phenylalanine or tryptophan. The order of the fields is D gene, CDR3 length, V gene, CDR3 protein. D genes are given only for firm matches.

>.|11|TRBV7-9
CAIEEYNEQFF
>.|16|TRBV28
CASLPEGGRQPTEAFF
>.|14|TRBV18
CASSPGGLGETQYF
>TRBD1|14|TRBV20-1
CSAPAGDSPYEQYF
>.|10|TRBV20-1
CSASYVGYTF
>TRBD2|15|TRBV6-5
CASSYLGSGGETQYF
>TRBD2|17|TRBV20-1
CSARDGGLAGETYEQYF
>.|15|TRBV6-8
CASKSGKYSNQPQHF
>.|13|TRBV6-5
CASSYNANYGYTF
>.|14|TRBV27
CASSLLGGHNEQFF
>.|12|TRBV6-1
CASGRGLNEQFF
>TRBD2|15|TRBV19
CASSTTTSGPNEQFF
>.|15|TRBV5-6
CASSLLQLSYNEQFF
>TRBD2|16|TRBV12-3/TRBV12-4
CASSSTSGGSTDTQYF
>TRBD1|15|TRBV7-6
CASSSTGLGNEKLFF
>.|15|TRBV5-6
CASSLAGTPDYEQYF
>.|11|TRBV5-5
CASTTSGEQYF
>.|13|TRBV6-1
CASSAVFTDTQYF
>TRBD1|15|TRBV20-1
CSALTGDSNYQPQHF
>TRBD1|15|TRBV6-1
CASSGGQGMNQPQHF
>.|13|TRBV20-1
CSARLRLVAEQFF
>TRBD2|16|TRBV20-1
CSAGGPKREPYNEQFF
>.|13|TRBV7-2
CASSLGRGYEQFF
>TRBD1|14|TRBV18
CASSPGQGLEKLFF
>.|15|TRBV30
CAWSVRGAGGQPQHF
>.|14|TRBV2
CASTPPGAKNIQYF
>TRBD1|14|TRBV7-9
CASKGAGETYEQYF
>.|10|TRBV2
CAGSDHEQYF
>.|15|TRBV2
CASSLRGGRYTEAFF
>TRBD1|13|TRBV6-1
CASKDRDYNEQFF
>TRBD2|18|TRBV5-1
CASSLDVPSGRAYGELFF
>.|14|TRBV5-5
CASSLAASSYGYTF
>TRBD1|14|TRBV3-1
CASREGQGTDTQYF
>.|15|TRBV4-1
CASSQDMVDSETQYF
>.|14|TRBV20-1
CSARVDRGAYEQYF
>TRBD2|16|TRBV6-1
CASSEVAGKSTDTQYF
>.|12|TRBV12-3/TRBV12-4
CASRGSGVEQFF
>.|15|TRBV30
CAWSRGDRLRETQYF
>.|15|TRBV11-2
CASSLVYTATDTQYF
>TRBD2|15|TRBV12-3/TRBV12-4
CASSLGLAGLNEQFF
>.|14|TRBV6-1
CASSTAHPTDTQYF
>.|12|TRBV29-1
CSVGQRTGEQYF
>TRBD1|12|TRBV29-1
CSAEGQDYEQYF
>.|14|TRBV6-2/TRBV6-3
CASSYSGNPYEQYF
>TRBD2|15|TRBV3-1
CASSQATGGGSEQFF
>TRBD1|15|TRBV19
CASSPYRTGFGSQYF
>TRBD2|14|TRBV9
CASSPGGPVDTQYF
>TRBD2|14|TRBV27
CASSGLAGAHEQYF
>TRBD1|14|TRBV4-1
CASGTGTGGREQYF
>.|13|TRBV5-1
CASSLGGAIEQYF
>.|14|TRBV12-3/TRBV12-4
CASSMKGNTGELFF
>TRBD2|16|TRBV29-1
CSVGTSPRHTYNEQFF
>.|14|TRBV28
CASSSRARTEKLFF
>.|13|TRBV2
CASSSADYYGYTF